This T cell receptor (beta chain) originates from a study of identical twins. Broader study findings: Out-of-frame sharing of TCR alpha in monozygotic twins was underestimated by models. The authors noted that invariant MAIT and iNKT cells could partly confound zero-insertion analyses.

As to this clonotype: Its antigen is unidentified.

The length of the CDR3 is 11 residues. V lost 8 bases and J lost 4, with 9 bases in between. Germline assignment: CDR1 SEHNR and CDR2 FQNEAQ (reference sequence). TCRdb itself ran the 5' RACE reads through MiXCR, one entry per CDR3 protein. The sample yields around 480,000 distinct CDR3 sequences, over 11% seen once. These same data were also listed under a study on yellow fever vaccine responses in identical twins.

The chain combines TRBV7-9 with TRBJ2-7, with a weak D call TRBD1 (6 bases). Sequencing input: CD4+ T cells sorted from blood. The clonotype originates from a young woman in good health. CDR3 protein: CASQQGYEQYF. CDR3 bases: TGTGCCAGCCAACAGGGTTACGAGCAGTACTTC.